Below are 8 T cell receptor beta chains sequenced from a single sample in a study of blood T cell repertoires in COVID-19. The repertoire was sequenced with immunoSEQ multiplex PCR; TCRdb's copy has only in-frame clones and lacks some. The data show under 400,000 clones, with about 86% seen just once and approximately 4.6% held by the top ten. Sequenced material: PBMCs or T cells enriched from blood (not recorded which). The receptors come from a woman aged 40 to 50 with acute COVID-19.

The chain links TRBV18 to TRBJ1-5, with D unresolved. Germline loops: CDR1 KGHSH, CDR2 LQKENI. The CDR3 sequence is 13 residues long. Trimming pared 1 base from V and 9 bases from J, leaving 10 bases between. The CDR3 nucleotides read TGTGCCAGCTCACCACGGCCCCGATGGCCCCAGCATTTT. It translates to CASSPRPRWPQHF.

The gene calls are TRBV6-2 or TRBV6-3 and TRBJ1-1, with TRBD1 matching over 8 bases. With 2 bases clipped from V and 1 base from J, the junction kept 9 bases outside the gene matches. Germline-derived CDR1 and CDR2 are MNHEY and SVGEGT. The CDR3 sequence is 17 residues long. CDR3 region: CASSYRQGANPNTEAFF. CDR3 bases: TGTGCCAGCAGTTACCGTCAGGGGGCGAATCCGAACACTGAAGCTTTCTTT.

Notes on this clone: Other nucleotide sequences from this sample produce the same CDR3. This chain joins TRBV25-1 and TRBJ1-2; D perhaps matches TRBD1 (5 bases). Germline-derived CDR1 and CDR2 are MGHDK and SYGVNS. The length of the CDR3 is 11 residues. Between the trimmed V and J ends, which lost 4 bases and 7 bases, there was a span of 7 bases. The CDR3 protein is CASSVTGGYTF. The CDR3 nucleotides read TGTGCCAGCAGTGTTACAGGTGGCTACACCTTC.

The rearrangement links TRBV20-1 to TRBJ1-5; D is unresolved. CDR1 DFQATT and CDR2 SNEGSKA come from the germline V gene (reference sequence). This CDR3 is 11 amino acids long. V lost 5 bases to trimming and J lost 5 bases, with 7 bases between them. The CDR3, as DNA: TGCAGTGCTTCCCTCGATCAGCCCCAGCATTTT. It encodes CSASLDQPQHF.

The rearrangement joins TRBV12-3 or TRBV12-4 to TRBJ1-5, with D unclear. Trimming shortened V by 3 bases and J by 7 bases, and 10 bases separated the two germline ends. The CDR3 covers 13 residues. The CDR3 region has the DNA TGTGCCAGCAGTTTCCCCCCGGAGCAGCCCCAGCATTTT. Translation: CASSFPPEQPQHF.

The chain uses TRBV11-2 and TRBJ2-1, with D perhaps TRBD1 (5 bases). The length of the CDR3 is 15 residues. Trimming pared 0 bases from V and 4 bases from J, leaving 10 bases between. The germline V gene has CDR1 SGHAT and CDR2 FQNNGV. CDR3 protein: CASSLDAGQYNEQFF. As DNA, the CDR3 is TGTGCCAGCAGCTTAGACGCAGGGCAGTACAATGAGCAGTTCTTC.

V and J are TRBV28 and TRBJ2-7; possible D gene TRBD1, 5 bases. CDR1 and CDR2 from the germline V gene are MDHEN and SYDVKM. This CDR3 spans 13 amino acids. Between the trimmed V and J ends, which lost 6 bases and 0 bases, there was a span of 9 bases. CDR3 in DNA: TGTGCCAGCAGCCTAGACAGCTCCTACGAGCAGTACTTC. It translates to CASSLDSSYEQYF.

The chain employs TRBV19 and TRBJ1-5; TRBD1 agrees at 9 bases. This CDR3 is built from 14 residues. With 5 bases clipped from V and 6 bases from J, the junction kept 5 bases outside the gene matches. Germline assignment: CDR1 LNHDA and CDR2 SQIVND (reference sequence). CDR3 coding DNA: TGTGCCAGTAGTCCACAGGGGGCTGGTCAGCCCCAGCATTTT. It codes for CASSPQGAGQPQHF. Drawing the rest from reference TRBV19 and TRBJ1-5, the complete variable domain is DGGITQSPKYLFRKEGQNVTLSCEQNLNHDAMYWYRQDPGQGLRLIYYSQIVNDFQKGDIAEGYSVSREKKESFPLTVTSAQKNPTAFYLCASSPQGAGQPQHFGDGTRLSIL.